A single TCR beta chain is shown here with its context. Its binding antigen is unknown. There are no base qualities to consult, and no much larger clone falls within one base. The record originates from a study of blood T cells in healthy people across ages (dated by TCRdb to about 2015). Background on the whole study: Template switching captured roughly one uniquely barcoded TCR beta cDNA molecule per two T cells in model experiments. To track age-related changes in TCR beta repertoire diversity, the study relied on deep sequencing normalized with unique cDNA molecular identifiers. The donors were divided into four age groups: young (average roughly 17 years), middle-aged (almost 40), aged (62) and long-lived (roughly 82). Using the same blood draw, the study looked at two additional independent replicas of 1 million unique cDNA reads for two donors, one aged 18 to 30 and the other aged 80 or older. Findings and caveats that apply to the study as a whole: Compared with the aged group, the long-lived group had more naive CD4+ T cells, fewer expanded clones and increased TCR diversity, a pattern suggesting age selection. Donor CMV infection status was unknown, potentially confounding age-related changes in expanded clonotypes. Total diversity estimates from one million sequenced T cells were considered lower bounds and underestimates. As age increased, observed TCR beta diversity per million T cells dropped in a roughly linear way, and a significant reduction was already evident by age 40. There was a strong correlation between observed TCR beta diversity and the percentage of naive T cells measured by flow cytometry. Bulk unsorted PBMC profiling prevented conclusive comparison of naive and antigen-experienced compartments.

Systemically healthy Caucasian individuals from Russia, some 40 in total and aged 6 to 90 years, were included as donors. About 10 milliliters of peripheral blood were drawn from each donor into EDTA-treated Vacutainer tubes. Ficoll-Paque density-gradient centrifugation was used to isolate PBMCs, with at least 6.5 million per sample. Trizol reagent was used to extract total RNA from the PBMCs, yielding at least 5.5 micrograms per sample. The percentages of naive CD45RAhigh/CD27high T cells were determined by flow cytometry on a PBMC aliquot from every donor. Compared with germline, V lacks 5 bases and J lacks 0 bases; bases without a gene match: 10. The cysteine opens and the phenylalanine closes a CDR3 of 17 amino acids. Solely the CDR3 DNA is kept, with 51 bases framed from the first base. Reading the germline V gene (reference sequence) gives CDR1 SEHNR and CDR2 FQNEAQ. Library preparation employed 5' RACE. TCRdb lists the instrument as Illumina HiSeq 2500. A second PCR of about 6 to 11 cycles was performed with a sample-barcoded 5' primer and a J-beta primer mix. A template-switch 5' adaptor carrying 12 random nucleotides introduced a unique molecular identifier onto each TCR beta cDNA molecule. Each sample yielded at least 2.5 million CDR3-containing paired-end reads. First-strand cDNA synthesis was performed from all RNA using the Mint cDNA synthesis kit, with priming by a TRBC-specific oligonucleotide. Following uracil-DNA glycosylase treatment, a first 18-cycle PCR with universal primers M1SS and BC2_uni_R was performed on all cDNA. Per the source publication's procedure: Each sample was normalized by randomly selecting 1 million high-quality reads, each carrying a distinct molecular identifier. Instead of being binned into consensus sequences, reads that shared molecular identifiers were thrown out. MiTCR, set to a Q25 quality threshold and the strictest error-elimination algorithm, was used for CDR3 identification, clonotype clustering and error correction. A nonparametric unseen species model using Euler transformation provided a lower-bound estimate of total TCR beta diversity. Using fastp at Q25 and MiXCR, TCRdb reprocessed the public reads and kept productive beta chains. Rows with a matching CDR3 protein are joined into one entry that keeps the most common DNA and genes. The V and J calls and clone size come from TCRdb's table, not from the authors' own analysis. This sample holds some 890,000 distinct CDR3 sequences; around 29% were observed only once. 10% to 13% of the sample is taken by the ten largest.

This sample was also put to use in a study of T cells of mothers and their children. Reported in the second study: Nine systemically healthy Caucasian individuals, comprising three mothers and their six children, were included as donors. cDNA synthesis used all of the extracted RNA, with around 1.5 ug of RNA in each 15 ul reaction. In the second PCR, the M1S primer introduced both the sample barcodes and 2-4 random nucleotides. Each mother yielded over 9 million TCR beta CDR3 reads and each child roughly 3.1 million reads. TCR recombination output is similarly shaped by thymic selection in related and unrelated pairs, with a minor effect exerted by inherited differences. Related mother-child pairs always showed normalized repertoire overlap that was slightly higher than in unrelated mother-child pairs, though the difference was never significant. With a sensitivity of around 97 clones per million clonotypes, no persistent microchimeric T cell clones were detected. To look for features that set related mother-child pairs apart from unrelated individuals, the researchers ran deep NGS to compare the TCR beta repertoires of mothers and children. On average, the children were 11 +/- 4 years old, while the mothers were approximately 40 +/- 4 years old. Libraries were sequenced on Illumina HiSeq 2000 with 100+100 nt paired-end reads after adapter ligation with NEBNext reagents. To prevent cross-contamination, the mother and child libraries were prepared one month apart and sequenced in separate runs. For each donor, somewhere between roughly 450,000 and 2,000,000 distinct TCR beta clonotypes were identified. Naive TCR beta clonotypes were estimated from low-frequency clonotypes matched to each donor's FACS-determined naive share, without sorting.

The sequencing sample was made of blood. Recombination joined TRBV7-9 with TRBJ1-1; 9 of the junction bases match TRBD1. This clonotype was sampled from a woman in her thirties or forties in good health. This receptor carries the CDR3 CASSKETGGHMNTEAFF. The nucleotide sequence is TGTGCCAGCAGCAAAGAGACAGGGGGGCACATGAACACTGAAGCTTTCTTT.